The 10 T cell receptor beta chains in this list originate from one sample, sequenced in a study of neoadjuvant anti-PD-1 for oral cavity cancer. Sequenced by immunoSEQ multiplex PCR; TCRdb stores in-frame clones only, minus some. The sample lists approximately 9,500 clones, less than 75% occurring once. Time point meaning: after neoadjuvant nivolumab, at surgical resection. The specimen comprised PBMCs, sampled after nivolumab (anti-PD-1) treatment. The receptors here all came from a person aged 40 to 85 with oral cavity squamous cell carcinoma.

This chain's CDR3 is CASNRDSSFNQPQHF. As DNA, the CDR3 is TGTGCCAGCAATCGGGACAGTAGTTTCAATCAGCCCCAGCATTTT. V usage is TRBV2 and J usage is TRBJ1-5; 7 bases are shared with TRBD1. CDR3 length: 15 residues. J gave up 3 bases and V 7 bases, and 9 bases lay outside the gene matches. Germline CDR1 is SNHLY and CDR2 is FYNNEI.

The CDR3 spells CASSAGSRNQPQHF. The CDR3 region has the DNA TGTGCCAGCAGTGCCGGGAGCAGAAATCAGCCCCAGCATTTT. The chain uses TRBV2 and TRBJ1-5; D is ambiguous. Germline V gene sequence: CDR1 SNHLY, CDR2 FYNNEI. The CDR3 length is 14 residues. V lost 4 bases, J lost 4 bases, and 11 bases lay in between.

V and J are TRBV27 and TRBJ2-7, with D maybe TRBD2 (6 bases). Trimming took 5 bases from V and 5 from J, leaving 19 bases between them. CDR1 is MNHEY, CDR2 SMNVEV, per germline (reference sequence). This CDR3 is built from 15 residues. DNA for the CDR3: TGTGCCAGCAGTGGAACGGGACTCACAGAACACGAGCAGTACTTC. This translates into CASSGTGLTEHEQYF.

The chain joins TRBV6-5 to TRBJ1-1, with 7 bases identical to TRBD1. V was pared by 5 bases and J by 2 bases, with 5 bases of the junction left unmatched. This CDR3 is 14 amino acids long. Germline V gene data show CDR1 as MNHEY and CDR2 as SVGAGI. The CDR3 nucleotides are TGTGCCAGCAGTCGGGACAGCATTAACACTGAAGCTTTCTTT. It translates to CASSRDSINTEAFF.

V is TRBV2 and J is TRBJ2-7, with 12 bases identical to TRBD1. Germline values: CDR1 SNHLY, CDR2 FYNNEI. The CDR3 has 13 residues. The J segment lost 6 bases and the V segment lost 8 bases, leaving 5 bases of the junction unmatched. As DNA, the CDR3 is TGTGCCAGCTGGGACAGGGGGCACAGCGAGCAGTACTTC. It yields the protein CASWDRGHSEQYF.

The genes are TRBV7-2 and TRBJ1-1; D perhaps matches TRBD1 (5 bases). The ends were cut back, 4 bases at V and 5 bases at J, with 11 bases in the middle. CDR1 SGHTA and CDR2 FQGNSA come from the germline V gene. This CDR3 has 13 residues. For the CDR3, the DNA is TGTGCCAGCAGCTCCGCTAAGGGGACTGAAGCTTTCTTT. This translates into CASSSAKGTEAFF. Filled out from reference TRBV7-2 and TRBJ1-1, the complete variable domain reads GAGVSQSPSNKVTEKGKDVELRCDPISGHTALYWYRQSLGQGLEFLIYFQGNSAPDKSGLPSDRFSAERTGGSVSTLTIQRTQQEDSAVYLCASSSAKGTEAFFGQGTRLTVV.

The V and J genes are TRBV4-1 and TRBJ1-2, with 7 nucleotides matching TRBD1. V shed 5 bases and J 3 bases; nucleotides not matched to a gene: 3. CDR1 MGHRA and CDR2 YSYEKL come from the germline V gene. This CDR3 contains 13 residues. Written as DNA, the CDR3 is TGCGCCAGCAGCGGGGGACAGCACTATGGCTACACCTTC. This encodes CASSGGQHYGYTF.

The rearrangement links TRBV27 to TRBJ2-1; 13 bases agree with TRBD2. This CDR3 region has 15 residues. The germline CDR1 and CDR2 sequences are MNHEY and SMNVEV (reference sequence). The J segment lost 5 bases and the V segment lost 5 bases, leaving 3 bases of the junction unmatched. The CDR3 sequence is CASSPGTSGNNEQFF. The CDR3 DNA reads TGTGCCAGCAGTCCAGGGACTAGCGGGAACAATGAGCAGTTCTTC.

In nucleotides, the CDR3 is TGTGCCAGCAGCGCAGGACAGGGGGCAGGCAATGAGCAGTTCTTC. It translates to CASSAGQGAGNEQFF. The rearrangement uses TRBV5-4 and TRBJ2-1, with TRBD1 identical over 11 bases. CDR3 length: 15 residues. V trimming: 4 bases; J trimming: 6 bases; junction bases outside the gene matches: 6. CDR1 SGHNT and CDR2 YYREEE come from the germline V gene (reference sequence).

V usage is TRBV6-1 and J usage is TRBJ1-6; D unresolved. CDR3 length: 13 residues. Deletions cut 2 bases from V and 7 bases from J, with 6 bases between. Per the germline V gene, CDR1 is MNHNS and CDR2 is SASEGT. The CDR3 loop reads CASSEHLNSPLHF. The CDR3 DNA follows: TGTGCCAGCAGTGAACACCTAAATTCACCCCTCCACTTT.